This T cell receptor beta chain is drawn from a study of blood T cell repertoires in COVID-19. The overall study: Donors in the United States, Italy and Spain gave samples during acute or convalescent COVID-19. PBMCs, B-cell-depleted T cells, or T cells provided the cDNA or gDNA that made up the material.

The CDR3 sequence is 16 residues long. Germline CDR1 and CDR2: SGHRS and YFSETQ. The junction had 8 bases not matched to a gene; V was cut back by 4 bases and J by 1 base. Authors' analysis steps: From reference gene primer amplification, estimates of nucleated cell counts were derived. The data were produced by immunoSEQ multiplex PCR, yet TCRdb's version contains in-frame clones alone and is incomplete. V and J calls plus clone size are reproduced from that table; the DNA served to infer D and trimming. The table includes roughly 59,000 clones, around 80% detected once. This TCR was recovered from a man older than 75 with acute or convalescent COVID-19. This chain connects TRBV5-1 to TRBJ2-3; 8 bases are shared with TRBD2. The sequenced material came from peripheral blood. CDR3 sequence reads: CASSLGLALGTDTQYF. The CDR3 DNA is TGCGCCAGCAGCCTAGGACTAGCTTTGGGCACAGATACGCAGTATTTT.